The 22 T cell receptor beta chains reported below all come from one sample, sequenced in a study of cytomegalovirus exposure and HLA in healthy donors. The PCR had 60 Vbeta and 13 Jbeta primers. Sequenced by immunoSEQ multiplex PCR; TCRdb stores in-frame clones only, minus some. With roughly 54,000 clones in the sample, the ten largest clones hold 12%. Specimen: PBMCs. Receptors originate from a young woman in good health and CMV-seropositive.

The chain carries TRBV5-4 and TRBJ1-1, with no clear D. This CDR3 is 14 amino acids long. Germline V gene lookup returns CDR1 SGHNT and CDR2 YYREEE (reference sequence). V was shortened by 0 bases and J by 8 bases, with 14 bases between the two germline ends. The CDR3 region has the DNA TGTGCCAGCAGCTTGGACGACCTAGCCGGGGAAGCTTTCTTT. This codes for CASSLDDLAGEAFF.

In nucleotides, the CDR3 is TGTGCCTGGAGGGGAACAGGGATAGAGCAGTACTTC. It encodes CAWRGTGIEQYF. The gene calls are TRBV30 and TRBJ2-7; weak D call: TRBD1 (6 bases). Trimming left V 3 bases short and J 7 bases short, with 13 bases between. The germline V gene has CDR1 GTSNPN and CDR2 SVGIG (reference sequence). The CDR3 contains 12 residues.

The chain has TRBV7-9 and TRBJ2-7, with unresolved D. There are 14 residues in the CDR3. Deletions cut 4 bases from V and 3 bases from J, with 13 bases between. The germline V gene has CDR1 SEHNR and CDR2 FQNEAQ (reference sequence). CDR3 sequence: CASSSEIQHYEQYF. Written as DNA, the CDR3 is TGTGCCAGCAGCTCCGAAATACAACACTACGAGCAGTACTTC.

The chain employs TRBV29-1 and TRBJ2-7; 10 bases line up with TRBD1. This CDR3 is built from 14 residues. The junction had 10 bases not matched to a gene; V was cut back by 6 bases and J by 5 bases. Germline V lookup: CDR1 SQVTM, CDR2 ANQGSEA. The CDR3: CSVLTGGDGDEQYF. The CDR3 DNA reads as TGCAGCGTGCTGACAGGGGGCGACGGGGACGAGCAGTACTTC.

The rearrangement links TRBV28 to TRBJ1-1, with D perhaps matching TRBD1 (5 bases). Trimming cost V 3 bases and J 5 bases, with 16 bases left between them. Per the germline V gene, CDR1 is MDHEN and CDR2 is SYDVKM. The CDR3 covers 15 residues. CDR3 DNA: TGTGCCAGCAGTTTGGGAGGGGCAGGCGAGACTGAAGCTTTCTTT. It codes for CASSLGGAGETEAFF. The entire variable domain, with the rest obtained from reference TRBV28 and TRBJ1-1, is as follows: DVKVTQSSRYLVKRTGEKVFLECVQDMDHENMFWYRQDPGLGLRLIYFSYDVKMKEKGDIPEGYSVSREKKERFSLILESASTNQTSMYLCASSLGGAGETEAFFGQGTRLTVV.

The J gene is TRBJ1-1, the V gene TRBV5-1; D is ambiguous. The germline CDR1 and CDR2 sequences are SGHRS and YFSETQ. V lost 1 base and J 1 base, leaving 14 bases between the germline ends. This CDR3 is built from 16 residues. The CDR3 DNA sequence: TGCGCCAGCAGCTTGTTTGATTTGACGGGGAACACTGAAGCTTTCTTT. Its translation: CASSLFDLTGNTEAFF.

CDR3: CAWSSREDQPQHF. Written as DNA, the CDR3 is TGTGCCTGGAGTTCGAGGGAGGATCAGCCCCAGCATTTT. The rearrangement links TRBV30 to TRBJ1-5, with unresolved D. Germline CDR1 GTSNPN, CDR2 SVGIG (reference sequence). The CDR3 loop spans 13 amino acids. The V and J ends lost 2 bases and 5 bases respectively, with 10 bases between them.

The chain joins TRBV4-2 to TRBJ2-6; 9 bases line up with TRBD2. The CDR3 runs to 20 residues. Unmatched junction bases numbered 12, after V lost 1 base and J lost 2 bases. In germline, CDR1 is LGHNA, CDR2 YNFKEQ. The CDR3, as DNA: TGTGCCAGCAGCCAAGGAGGGGTTTGGGTAGCGGGAGCTGGGGCCAACGTCCTGACTTTC. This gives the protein CASSQGGVWVAGAGANVLTF.

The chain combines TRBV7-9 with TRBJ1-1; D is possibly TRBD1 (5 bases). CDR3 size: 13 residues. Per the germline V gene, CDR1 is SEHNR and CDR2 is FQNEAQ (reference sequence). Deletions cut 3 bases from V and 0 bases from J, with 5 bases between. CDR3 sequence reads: CASSLDMNTEAFF. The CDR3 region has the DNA TGTGCCAGCAGCTTGGACATGAACACTGAAGCTTTCTTT.

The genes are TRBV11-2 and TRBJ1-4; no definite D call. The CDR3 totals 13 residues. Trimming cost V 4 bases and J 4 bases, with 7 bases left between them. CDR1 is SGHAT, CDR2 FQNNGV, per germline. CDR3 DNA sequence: TGTGCCAGCAGCTACGGTTATAATGAAAAACTGTTTTTT. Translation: CASSYGYNEKLFF.

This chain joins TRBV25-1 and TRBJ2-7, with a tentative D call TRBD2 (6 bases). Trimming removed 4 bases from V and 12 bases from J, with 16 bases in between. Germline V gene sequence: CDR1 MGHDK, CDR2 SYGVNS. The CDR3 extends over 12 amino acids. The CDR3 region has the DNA TGTGCCAGCAGTGCGCTAGCGTGGGGCGCGTACTTC. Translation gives CASSALAWGAYF.

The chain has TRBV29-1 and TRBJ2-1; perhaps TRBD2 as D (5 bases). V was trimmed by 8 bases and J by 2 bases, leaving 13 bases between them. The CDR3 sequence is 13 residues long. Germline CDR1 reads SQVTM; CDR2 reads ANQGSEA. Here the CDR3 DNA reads TGCAGCTGGAGTGGGAGCGCCTACAATGAGCAGTTCTTC. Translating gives CSWSGSAYNEQFF.

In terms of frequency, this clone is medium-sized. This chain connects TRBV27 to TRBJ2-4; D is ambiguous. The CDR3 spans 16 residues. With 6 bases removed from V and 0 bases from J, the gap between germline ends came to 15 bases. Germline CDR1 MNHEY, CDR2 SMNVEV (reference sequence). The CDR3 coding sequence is TGTGCCAGCAGACGGTGGGCCCCACTAGCCAAAAACATTCAGTACTTC. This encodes CASRRWAPLAKNIQYF.

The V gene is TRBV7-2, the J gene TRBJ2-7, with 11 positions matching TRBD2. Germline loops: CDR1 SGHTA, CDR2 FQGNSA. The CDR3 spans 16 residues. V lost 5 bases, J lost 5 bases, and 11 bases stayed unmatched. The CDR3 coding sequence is TGTGCCAGCAGCCCCGGGGTAGCGGGGGGGCGTAACGAGCAGTACTTC. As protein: CASSPGVAGGRNEQYF.

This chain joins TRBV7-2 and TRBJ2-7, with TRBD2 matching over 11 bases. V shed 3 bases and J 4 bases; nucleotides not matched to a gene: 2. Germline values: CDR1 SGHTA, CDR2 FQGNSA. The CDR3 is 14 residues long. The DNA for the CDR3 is TGTGCCAGCAGCTTTGGGACTAGCGGTTACGAGCAGTACTTC. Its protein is CASSFGTSGYEQYF.

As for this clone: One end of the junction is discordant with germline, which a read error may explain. The CDR3 region is CASSVRGDTEDFF. The CDR3 DNA follows: TGTGCCAGCAGTGTACGGGGGGATACTGAAGATTTCTTT. The chain couples TRBV7-9 to TRBJ1-1; D perhaps matches TRBD1 (5 bases). Germline V gene data show CDR1 as SEHNR and CDR2 as FQNEAQ (reference sequence). This CDR3 contains 13 residues.

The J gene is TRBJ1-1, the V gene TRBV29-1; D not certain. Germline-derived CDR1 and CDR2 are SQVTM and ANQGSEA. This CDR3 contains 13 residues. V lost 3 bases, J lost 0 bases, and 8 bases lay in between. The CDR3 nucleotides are TGCAGCGTTGAGCGCAGGCTGAACACTGAAGCTTTCTTT. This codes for CSVERRLNTEAFF. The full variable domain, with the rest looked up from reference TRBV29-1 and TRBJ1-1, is SAVISQKPSRDICQRGTSLTIQCQVDSQVTMMFWYRQQPGQSLTLIATANQGSEATYESGFVIDKFPISRPNLTFSTLTVSNMSPEDSSIYLCSVERRLNTEAFFGQGTRLTVV.

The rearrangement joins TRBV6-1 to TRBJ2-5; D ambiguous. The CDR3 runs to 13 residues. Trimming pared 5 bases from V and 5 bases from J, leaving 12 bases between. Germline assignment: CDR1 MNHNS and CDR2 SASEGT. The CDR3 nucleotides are TGTGCCAGCAGTACACATCCCGGGGAGACCCAGTACTTC. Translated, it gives CASSTHPGETQYF.

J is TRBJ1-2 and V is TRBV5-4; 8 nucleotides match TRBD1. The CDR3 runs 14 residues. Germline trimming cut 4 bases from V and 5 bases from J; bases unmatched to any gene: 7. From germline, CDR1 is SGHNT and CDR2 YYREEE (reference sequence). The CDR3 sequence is CASSTKQGGYGYTF. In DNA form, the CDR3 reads TGTGCCAGCAGCACGAAACAGGGGGGATATGGCTACACCTTC.

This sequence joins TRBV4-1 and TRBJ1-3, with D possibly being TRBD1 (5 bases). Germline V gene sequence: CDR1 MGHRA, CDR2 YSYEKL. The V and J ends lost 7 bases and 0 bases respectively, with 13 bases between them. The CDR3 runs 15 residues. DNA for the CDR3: TGCGCCAGCACACGACAGATAAGCTCTGGAAACACCATATATTTT. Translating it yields CASTRQISSGNTIYF.

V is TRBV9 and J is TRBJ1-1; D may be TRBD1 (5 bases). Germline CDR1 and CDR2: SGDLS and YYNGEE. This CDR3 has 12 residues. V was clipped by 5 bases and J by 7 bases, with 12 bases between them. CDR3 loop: CASRVPGVEAFF. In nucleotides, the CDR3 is TGTGCCAGCAGAGTTCCGGGGGTTGAAGCTTTCTTT.

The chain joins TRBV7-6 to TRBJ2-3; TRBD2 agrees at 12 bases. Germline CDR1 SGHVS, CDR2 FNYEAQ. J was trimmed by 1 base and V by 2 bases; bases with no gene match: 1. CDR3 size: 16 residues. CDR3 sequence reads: CASSLRTSGGTDTQYF. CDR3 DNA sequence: TGTGCCAGCAGCTTAAGGACTAGCGGGGGCACAGATACGCAGTATTTT.